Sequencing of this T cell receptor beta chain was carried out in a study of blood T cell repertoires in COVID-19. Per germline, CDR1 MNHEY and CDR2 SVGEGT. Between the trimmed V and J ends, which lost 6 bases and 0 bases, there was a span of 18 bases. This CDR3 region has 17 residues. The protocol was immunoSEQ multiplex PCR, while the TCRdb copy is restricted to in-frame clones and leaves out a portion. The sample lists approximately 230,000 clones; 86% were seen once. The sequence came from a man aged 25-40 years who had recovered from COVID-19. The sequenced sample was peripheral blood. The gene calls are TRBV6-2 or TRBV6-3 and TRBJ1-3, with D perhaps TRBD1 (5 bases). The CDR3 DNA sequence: TGTGCCAGCAGCCCCTTGGGACTTGCGAGCTCTGGAAACACCATATATTTT. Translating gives CASSPLGLASSGNTIYF.